The 14 T cell receptor beta chains below were found in one sample sequenced in a study of blood T cell repertoires in COVID-19. TCRdb keeps only in-frame clones here, not all; method: immunoSEQ multiplex PCR. Of about 170,000 clones listed, more than 70% were seen once; the top ten hold about 3.6%. Sequencing used PBMCs or T cells enriched from blood (not recorded which). The receptors derive from a woman in her forties or fifties in a cohort exposed to, infected with or recovered from COVID-19 (not recorded which).

This chain joins TRBV6-5 and TRBJ2-3; TRBD2 matches at 11 bases. Trimming took 6 bases from V and 7 from J; bases not matched to a gene: 9. CDR1 and CDR2 (germline): MNHEY, SVGAGI. CDR3 length: 15 amino acids. CDR3 nucleotide sequence: TGTGCCAGCAGCTCGCTAGCGGGGGGCCTTTATACGCAGTATTTT. Protein: CASSSLAGGLYTQYF.

This clone was picked up a small number of times. V is TRBV7-3 and J is TRBJ2-7; TRBD1 matches 9 bases. CDR1 is SGHTA and CDR2 is FQGTGA in the germline V gene. Trimming took 1 base from V and 3 from J; bases not matched to a gene: 4. This CDR3 spans 15 amino acids. CDR3 sequence reads: CASSLMPGQGYEQYF. In nucleotides, the CDR3 is TGTGCCAGCAGCTTAATGCCGGGACAGGGCTACGAGCAGTACTTC.

This chain links TRBV19 with TRBJ1-4; 7 positions agree with TRBD1. There are 16 residues in the CDR3. The germline V gene encodes CDR1 LNHDA and CDR2 SQIVND (reference sequence). V trimming: 7 bases; J trimming: 5 bases; junction bases outside the gene matches: 13. CDR3 bases: TGTGCCAGTACTCCCCGACGGGGCAGGGGGAATGAAAAACTGTTTTTT. This sequence encodes CASTPRRGRGNEKLFF.

V and J are TRBV5-5 and TRBJ2-5; 7 positions match TRBD2. CDR1 is SGHKS, CDR2 YYEKEE, per germline (reference sequence). The CDR3 is 15 residues long. V lost 6 bases, J lost 5 bases, and 13 bases stayed unmatched. In DNA, the CDR3 is TGTGCCAGCACCCTTGGGGGGGTAAGCTTGGAGACCCAGTACTTC. Protein product: CASTLGGVSLETQYF.

V is TRBV28 and J is TRBJ1-2, with 7 bases identical to TRBD1. Germline assignment: CDR1 MDHEN and CDR2 SYDVKM. The CDR3 is made up of 13 amino acids. The V and J ends lost 1 base and 7 bases, in that order; junction bases with no gene match: 3. The CDR3 DNA is TGTGCCAGCAGTTTATATTCAGGGGGTGGCTACACCTTC. This codes for CASSLYSGGGYTF.

DNA of the CDR3: TGTGCCAGCTCACCTATACAGGACTCTGGAAACACCATATATTTT. This translates into CASSPIQDSGNTIYF. The chain employs TRBV18 and TRBJ1-3, with a weak D call TRBD1 (5 bases). This CDR3 contains 15 residues. CDR1 is KGHSH and CDR2 is LQKENI in the germline V gene. V was pared by 3 bases and J by 0 bases, with 9 bases between.

V usage is TRBV11-2 and J usage is TRBJ2-1; TRBD2 aligns across 8 bases. The CDR3 contains 15 residues. In germline, CDR1 is SGHAT, CDR2 FQNNGV. V gave up 7 bases and J gave up 6 bases; unmatched junction bases: 11. In DNA form, the CDR3 reads TGTGCCAGCAAAAGCTACGGACTAGCTCGCAATGAGCAGTTCTTC. This sequence encodes CASKSYGLARNEQFF.

The chain is built from TRBV12-3 or TRBV12-4 and TRBJ1-1; D ambiguous. Between the trimmed V and J ends, which lost 1 base and 4 bases, there was a span of 7 bases. The CDR3 sequence is 13 residues long. CDR3 DNA sequence: TGTGCCAGCAGTTTAGGGCACCCCACTGAAGCTTTCTTT. Amino acid sequence: CASSLGHPTEAFF.

A single count supports this clone. This chain joins TRBV10-1 and TRBJ2-3, with D unresolved. Trimming left V 5 bases short and J 4 bases short, with 4 bases between. The CDR3 runs 11 residues. The germline V gene has CDR1 WNHNN and CDR2 SYGVQD (reference sequence). CDR3 nucleotide sequence: TGCGCCAGCAGTCCTGCAGATACGCAGTATTTT. Amino acids: CASSPADTQYF.

J is TRBJ2-5 and V is TRBV9; a possible D gene is TRBD2 (7 bases). Germline V CDR1 and CDR2: SGDLS, YYNGEE. The CDR3 consists of 15 residues. The V gene lost 6 bases and the J gene lost 2 bases, with 17 bases spanning the gap. For the CDR3, the DNA is TGTGCCAGCAAGGGGGGGCTAGCGGTTCAAGAGACCCAGTACTTC. Translated, it gives CASKGGLAVQETQYF.

J is TRBJ2-3 and V is TRBV4-1; a weak D match, TRBD1 (5 bases). Germline-derived CDR1 and CDR2 are MGHRA and YSYEKL. Trimming removed 5 bases at V and 7 bases at J, with 22 bases between. CDR3 length: 16 residues. The CDR3 here is CASSVPTGPRPYTQYF. The CDR3, as DNA: TGCGCCAGCAGCGTACCAACAGGTCCCAGACCTTATACGCAGTATTTT.

The chain employs TRBV6-2 or TRBV6-3 and TRBJ1-2; 7 bases map to TRBD1. V shed 4 bases and J 7 bases; nucleotides not matched to a gene: 6. Germline assignment: CDR1 MNHEY and CDR2 SVGEGT. This CDR3 spans 13 amino acids. The CDR3 nucleotides read TGTGCCAGCAGTTTGAACAGGGGTGCTGGCTACACCTTC. Protein product: CASSLNRGAGYTF.

This clone was seen more than once but under ten times. The chain has TRBV9 and TRBJ2-1, with 7 bases matching TRBD2. Germline CDR1 SGDLS, CDR2 YYNGEE. This CDR3 has 16 amino acids. V shed 2 bases and J 9 bases; nucleotides not matched to a gene: 14. The CDR3 protein is CASSVLGGGNVVEQFF. The CDR3 coding sequence is TGTGCCAGCAGCGTTCTCGGGGGAGGGAATGTGGTTGAGCAGTTCTTC. The full variable domain, rest sourced from reference TRBV9 and TRBJ2-1, is DSGVTQTPKHLITATGQRVTLRCSPRSGDLSVYWYQQSLDQGLQFLIQYYNGEERAKGNILERFSAQQFPDLHSELNLSSLELGDSALYFCASSVLGGGNVVEQFFGPGTRLTVL.

As to this clone: The junction departs from germline at one end; a sequencing error may be responsible. This chain connects TRBV4-1 to TRBJ1-1; D may be TRBD1 (6 bases). The V gene's germline CDR1 is MGHRA and CDR2 YSYEKL. The CDR3 spans 21 residues. As DNA, the CDR3 is TGCGCCAGCAGACAAGGAGGCAAGACTACCAACGGGACACCAGTACGCACTGAAGCTTTCTTT. Its translation is CASRQGGKTTNGTPVRTEAFF.